This entry lists 3 T cell receptor beta chains sequenced from one sample in a study of T cells after yellow fever vaccination. MiXCR, applied by TCRdb to the 5' RACE reads, yields one record per CDR3 protein. Of around 600,000 distinct CDR3 sequences listed, around an eighth were seen once; the top ten hold just under 15%. Sample: PBMCs, taken on the day of the yellow fever booster vaccination. The source of these receptors is a young man who received the YFV17D yellow fever vaccine.

This clonotype was seen only a few times. The V call is TRBV20-1, the J call TRBJ2-6, with a possible D match to TRBD2 (5 bases). The CDR3 covers 14 residues. V lost 6 bases and J lost 4, with 13 bases in between. In germline, CDR1 is DFQATT, CDR2 SNEGSKA (reference sequence). The CDR3: CSARERRGANVLTF. The DNA for the CDR3 is TGCAGTGCAAGGGAGAGGCGGGGGGCCAACGTCCTGACTTTC.

This clonotype was seen a few times. The chain recombines TRBV7-2 with TRBJ2-7; 8 nucleotides agree with TRBD1. After removal of 5 bases from V and 3 bases from J, the junction contained 6 bases not matched to a gene. Per germline, CDR1 SGHTA and CDR2 FQGNSA. The CDR3 length is 14 residues. CDR3 nucleotide sequence: TGTGCCAGCAGCCACGGACAGGGAGTCTACGAGCAGTACTTC. Translated, it gives CASSHGQGVYEQYF.

This chain joins TRBV5-4 and TRBJ2-2; the D gene is possibly TRBD2 (6 bases). This CDR3 has 16 residues. Per the germline V gene, CDR1 is SGHNT and CDR2 is YYREEE (reference sequence). V was cut by 1 base and J by 1 base, with 11 bases left in between. This chain's CDR3 is CASSLLGGQNTGELFF. The CDR3, as DNA: TGTGCCAGCAGCTTGCTTGGAGGGCAGAACACCGGGGAGCTGTTTTTT.